These T cell receptor beta chains were read from a single sample in a study of shared clonotypes between healthy human individuals. TCRdb's copy holds only in-frame clones and misses some; the assay was immunoSEQ multiplex PCR. The sample has approximately 1.4 million clones, about 98% seen once. The sample was naive CD4+ T cells sorted from blood. These receptors all stem from a man aged 25 to 45 in good health. CDR3s include the opening cysteine and the closing phenylalanine or tryptophan. A D gene is named only where the DNA matches it firmly. Only some rows state a clone size, as once, few, many or a class for expanded clones.

V,J,D,size,CDR3,DNA
TRBV19,TRBJ2-5,-,-,CASSIAGLDQYF,TGTGCCAGTAGTATAGCTGGATTGGACCAGTACTTC
TRBV5-4,TRBJ1-4,TRBD1,once,CASSLADRANEKLFF,TGTGCCAGCAGCTTGGCCGACAGGGCCAATGAAAAACTGTTTTTT
TRBV27,TRBJ1-5,-,-,CAVSTDSRQPQHF,TGTGCCGTTTCAACGGACAGTCGTCAGCCCCAGCATTTT
TRBV19,TRBJ2-5,-,-,CASDPFGRKDQETQYF,TGTGCCAGTGATCCCTTCGGTAGGAAGGACCAAGAGACCCAGTACTTC
TRBV7-9,TRBJ2-3,-,-,CASPFNWTAGRGTQYF,TGTGCCAGCCCCTTTAATTGGACCGCCGGCAGGGGTACGCAGTATTTT
TRBV13,TRBJ1-3,-,-,CASSLSGNTIYF,TGTGCCAGCAGCTTATCGGGAAACACCATATATTTT
TRBV11-2,TRBJ2-5,-,-,CASSSWETQYF,TGTGCCAGCAGTTCGTGGGAGACCCAGTACTTC
TRBV6-5,TRBJ2-7,TRBD1,-,CASRNDRDEQYF,TGTGCCAGCAGAAACGACAGGGACGAGCAGTACTTC
TRBV27,TRBJ2-5,TRBD1,-,CASSLLGGVSETQYF,TGTGCCAGCAGTTTATTAGGGGGCGTTTCGGAGACCCAGTACTTC
TRBV18,TRBJ2-1,TRBD2,once,CASSPQWDSGTSGNNEQFF,TGTGCCAGCTCACCCCAATGGGACTCAGGGACTAGCGGGAACAATGAGCAGTTCTTC
TRBV5-1,TRBJ2-4,-,-,CASSLQGIDIQYF,TGCGCCAGCAGCTTGCAGGGAATAGACATTCAGTACTTC
TRBV6-5,TRBJ2-2,-,-,CASSPPGGELFF,TGTGCCAGCAGTCCTCCCGGCGGGGAGCTGTTTTTT
TRBV11-1,TRBJ2-5,-,-,CASSLEEPIREVETQYF,TGTGCCAGCAGCTTAGAAGAACCGATCAGGGAGGTAGAGACCCAGTACTTC
TRBV6-1,TRBJ1-5,-,-,CASSIHPWNQPQHF,TGTGCCAGCTCGATACACCCTTGGAATCAGCCCCAGCATTTT
TRBV30,TRBJ2-3,TRBD2,-,CAWSSGSADTQYF,TGTGCCTGGAGTAGCGGGAGTGCAGATACGCAGTATTTT
TRBV7-9,TRBJ2-1,-,-,CASSLTSLYEQFF,TGTGCCAGCAGCCTAACTAGTCTCTATGAGCAGTTCTTC
TRBV9,TRBJ2-3,TRBD2,-,CASSAGTTDTQYF,TGTGCCAGCAGCGCCGGGACTACCGATACGCAGTATTTT
TRBV28,TRBJ2-5,-,-,CASSFGPSLSQYF,TGTGCCAGCAGTTTCGGGCCTTCGTTGTCCCAGTACTTC
TRBV7-6,TRBJ1-1,TRBD1,-,CASTQVRTGENTEAFF,TGTGCCAGCACCCAGGTTAGGACAGGGGAGAACACTGAAGCTTTCTTT
TRBV6-1,TRBJ1-5,TRBD1,-,CASSEAGGSYQPQHF,TGTGCCAGCAGTGAAGCAGGGGGCTCTTATCAGCCCCAGCATTTT
TRBV5-6,TRBJ1-1,-,-,CASSHPGDTEAFF,TGTGCCAGCAGCCACCCGGGAGACACTGAAGCTTTCTTT
TRBV6-5,TRBJ2-3,-,-,CASSYIGAGTDTQYF,TGTGCCAGCAGTTACATCGGGGCGGGCACAGATACGCAGTATTTT
TRBV9,TRBJ2-1,-,-,CASSVASVANEQFF,TGTGCCAGCAGCGTCGCTAGTGTCGCGAATGAGCAGTTCTTC
TRBV19,TRBJ1-2,-,-,CASSMGRDYGYTF,TGTGCCAGTAGTATGGGCAGGGACTATGGCTACACCTTC
TRBV15,TRBJ1-5,TRBD1,-,CATSRDETGVYPSRQPQHF,TGTGCCACCAGCAGAGATGAGACAGGGGTCTACCCTTCCAGGCAGCCCCAGCATTTT
TRBV27,TRBJ2-7,TRBD1,-,CASSILPGQGYEQYF,TGTGCCAGCAGTATACTCCCGGGACAGGGTTACGAGCAGTACTTC
TRBV28,TRBJ2-7,-,-,CASRFPRELKGYEQYF,TGTGCCAGCAGGTTTCCCCGGGAGCTAAAGGGGTACGAGCAGTACTTC
TRBV19,TRBJ1-2,-,-,CASSHTRLPYYGYTF,TGTGCCAGTAGTCACACCCGTTTACCCTACTATGGCTACACCTTC
TRBV12-5,TRBJ2-1,-,-,CASGRLNNEQFF,TGTGCTAGTGGCAGGCTAAACAATGAGCAGTTCTTC